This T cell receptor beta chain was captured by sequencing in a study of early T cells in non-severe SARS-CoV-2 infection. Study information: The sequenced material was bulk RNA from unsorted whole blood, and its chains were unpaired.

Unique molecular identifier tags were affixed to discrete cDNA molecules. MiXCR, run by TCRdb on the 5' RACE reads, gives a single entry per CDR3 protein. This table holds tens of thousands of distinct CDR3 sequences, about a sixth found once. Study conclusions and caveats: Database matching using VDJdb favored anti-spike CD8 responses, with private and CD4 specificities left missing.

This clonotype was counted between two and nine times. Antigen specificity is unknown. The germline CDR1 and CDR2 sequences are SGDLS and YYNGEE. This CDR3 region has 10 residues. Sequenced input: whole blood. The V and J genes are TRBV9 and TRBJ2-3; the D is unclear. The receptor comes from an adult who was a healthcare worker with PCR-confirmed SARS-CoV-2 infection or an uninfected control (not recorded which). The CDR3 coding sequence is TGTGGTCCTTCGGGAGATACGCAGTATTTT. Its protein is CGPSGDTQYF.